Presented here are 23 T cell receptor beta chains from one specimen sequenced in a study of control samples from healthy donors and cancer patients. Profiling relied on immunoSEQ multiplex PCR, and the TCRdb table lists in-frame clones only, not all of them. The sample records around 130,000 clones, around nine tenths being singletons. The specimen sequenced was blood. These receptors were collected from a man aged 25-45 years in good health.

In this sample, this clone turned up once. This chain's CDR3 is CASSQDPPLSSVGEQYF. For the CDR3, the DNA is TGCGCCAGCAGCCAAGATCCCCCCCTGAGTAGCGTAGGCGAGCAGTACTTC. The chain recombines TRBV4-1 with TRBJ2-7, with a possible D match to TRBD2 (5 bases). Trimming shortened V by 0 bases and J by 6 bases, and 21 bases separated the two germline ends. The CDR3 spans 17 residues. The germline gives CDR1 MGHRA, CDR2 YSYEKL.

The chain recombines TRBV30 with TRBJ1-1; D unclear. CDR3 length: 13 residues. The V end lost 7 bases, the J end lost 4 bases, and 16 bases lay between the germline ends. CDR1 is GTSNPN, CDR2 SVGIG, per germline (reference sequence). CDR3 region: CASRPGPSTEAFF. CDR3 nucleotide sequence: TGTGCCTCCCGTCCGGGCCCCAGCACTGAAGCTTTCTTT. Variable domain in full (rest from reference TRBV30 and TRBJ1-1): SQTIHQWPATLVQPVGSPLSLECTVEGTSNPNLYWYRQAAGRGLQLLFYSVGIGQISSEVPQNLSASRPQDRQFILSSKKLLLSDSGFYLCASRPGPSTEAFFGQGTRLTVV.

V usage is TRBV5-1 and J usage is TRBJ2-1, with 7 bases matching TRBD2. The CDR3 is 13 amino acids. Unmatched junction bases numbered 6, after V lost 7 bases and J lost 5 bases. Looked up from germline, CDR1 is SGHRS and CDR2 is YFSETQ. The CDR3, as DNA: TGCGCCAGCGGGGGGGATCTAGACAATGAGCAGTTCTTC. This sequence encodes CASGGDLDNEQFF.

About this clone itself: At one of its ends the junction is not consistent with the germline gene, which may arise from a read error. This specimen includes other DNA sequences encoding the same CDR3. J is TRBJ1-1 and V is TRBV13; D ambiguous. The CDR3 covers 13 residues. CDR1 and CDR2 (germline): PRHDT, FYEKMQ (reference sequence). The CDR3 DNA is TGTGCCAGCAGCTTAGAAGCCCAGACTGAGGCTTTCTTT. Protein sequence: CASSLEAQTEAFF.

V gene TRBV5-1 combines with J gene TRBJ1-4; D is undetermined. Trimming took 1 base from V and 8 from J, leaving 12 bases between them. Germline CDR1 reads SGHRS; CDR2 reads YFSETQ. The CDR3 extends over 14 amino acids. The CDR3 spells CASSLRSGEEKLFF. For the CDR3, the DNA is TGCGCCAGCAGCTTGCGGTCAGGCGAAGAAAAACTGTTTTTT. The complete variable domain, with remaining parts taken from reference TRBV5-1 and TRBJ1-4, reads KAGVTQTPRYLIKTRGQQVTLSCSPISGHRSVSWYQQTPGQGLQFLFEYFSETQRNKGNFPGRFSGRQFSNSRSEMNVSTLELGDSALYLCASSLRSGEEKLFFGSGTQLSVL.

This clone was counted between two and nine times. The genes are TRBV2 and TRBJ1-2; TRBD1 aligns across 8 bases. Germline assignment: CDR1 SNHLY and CDR2 FYNNEI. This CDR3 has 14 amino acids. V lost 6 bases to trimming and J lost 7 bases; unmatched junction nucleotides: 10. The CDR3 coding sequence is TGTGCCAGCAGCTTGACTGACAGGGGCACTGGCTACACCTTC. Protein: CASSLTDRGTGYTF.

The chain has TRBV6-6 and TRBJ1-2; TRBD1 matches 10 bases. This CDR3 is 16 amino acids long. Germline CDR1 and CDR2: MNHNY and SVGAGI (reference sequence). The junction had 11 bases not matched to a gene; V was cut back by 5 bases and J by 5 bases. The DNA for the CDR3 is TGTGCCAGCAGTGCCTCCGGGACAGGGGCTGGATATGGCTACACCTTC. Translated: CASSASGTGAGYGYTF.

In nucleotides, the CDR3 is TGTGCCAGCAGCTTCATCACCGGGACAGGGGGCACCGGGGAGCTGTTTTTT. Its protein is CASSFITGTGGTGELFF. The chain is built from TRBV13 and TRBJ2-2; 11 nucleotides match TRBD1. The germline V gene encodes CDR1 PRHDT and CDR2 FYEKMQ (reference sequence). J lost 4 bases, V lost 3 bases, and 7 bases had no gene match. The CDR3 is 17 amino acids.

The V gene is TRBV27, the J gene TRBJ1-1; 7 bases are shared with TRBD1. Trimming at V came to 5 bases and at J to 4 bases, leaving 7 bases not matched to a gene. The germline V gene encodes CDR1 MNHEY and CDR2 SMNVEV (reference sequence). This CDR3 comprises 14 residues. The CDR3 region is CASSRTGSSTEAFF. The CDR3 region has the DNA TGTGCCAGCAGTAGGACAGGTAGTTCCACTGAAGCTTTCTTT.

This clone has only one observation. The chain links TRBV7-2 to TRBJ1-2, with 10 bases identical to TRBD1. V shed 5 bases and J 8 bases; nucleotides not matched to a gene: 11. The CDR3 has 15 residues. Germline-derived CDR1 and CDR2 are SGHTA and FQGNSA. CDR3 sequence reads: CASSPQPGTGEGYTF. The CDR3, as DNA: TGTGCCAGCAGCCCCCAACCCGGGACAGGGGAAGGCTACACCTTC.

This chain links TRBV30 with TRBJ1-1, with D possibly being TRBD1 (5 bases). Trimming cost V 5 bases and J 10 bases, with 14 bases left between them. This CDR3 is 11 amino acids long. Germline V gives CDR1 GTSNPN, CDR2 SVGIG (reference sequence). The CDR3 region has the DNA TGTGCCTGGGATCGGGGGATGGGAGCTTTCTTT. The encoded protein is CAWDRGMGAFF. Drawing the rest from reference TRBV30 and TRBJ1-1, the complete variable domain is SQTIHQWPATLVQPVGSPLSLECTVEGTSNPNLYWYRQAAGRGLQLLFYSVGIGQISSEVPQNLSASRPQDRQFILSSKKLLLSDSGFYLCAWDRGMGAFFGQGTRLTVV.

Here the CDR3 reads CASSQDLGGDTQYF. DNA for the CDR3: TGTGCCAGCAGCCAAGATCTCGGAGGAGATACGCAGTATTTT. The rearrangement uses TRBV14 and TRBJ2-3, with TRBD2 as a possible D gene (5 bases). Germline V gene sequence: CDR1 SGHDN, CDR2 FVKESK. CDR3 length: 14 amino acids. The germline V and J ends were trimmed by 0 bases and 5 bases, with 9 bases remaining between them.

V usage is TRBV19 and J usage is TRBJ2-1; D gene ambiguous. CDR3 length: 15 amino acids. CDR1 LNHDA and CDR2 SQIVND come from the germline V gene (reference sequence). The V end lost 5 bases, the J end lost 0 bases, and 11 bases lay between the germline ends. CDR3 sequence: CASSSLRVSYNEQFF. DNA for the CDR3: TGTGCCAGTAGTTCCCTCCGGGTCTCCTACAATGAGCAGTTCTTC.

The chain recombines TRBV2 with TRBJ2-1; 8 bases align to TRBD2. The CDR3 sequence is 16 residues long. Germline CDR1 SNHLY, CDR2 FYNNEI. J was trimmed by 3 bases and V by 4 bases; bases with no gene match: 8. DNA of the CDR3: TGTGCCAGCAGTGGGGGGAGCGGGGGCCTCTACAATGAGCAGTTCTTC. Translated: CASSGGSGGLYNEQFF.

The J gene is TRBJ2-3, the V gene TRBV5-4; 8 bases are shared with TRBD1. In germline, CDR1 is SGHNT, CDR2 YYREEE (reference sequence). The junction had 8 bases not matched to a gene; V was cut back by 5 bases and J by 6 bases. The CDR3 is 14 residues long. As DNA, the CDR3 is TGTGCCAGCAGTGGACAGGGAGATTTGGATACGCAGTATTTT. It translates to CASSGQGDLDTQYF.

The chain employs TRBV15 and TRBJ1-4, with a possible D match to TRBD1 (6 bases). CDR1 LNHNV and CDR2 YYDKDF come from the germline V gene (reference sequence). CDR3 length equals 15 residues. Trimming removed 0 bases from V and 7 bases from J, with 12 bases in between. CDR3 amino acids: CATSRDRGGAEKLFF. The CDR3 nucleotides read TGTGCCACCAGCAGAGATCGGGGGGGCGCTGAAAAACTGTTTTTT.

The rearrangement joins TRBV27 to TRBJ1-4; D is possibly TRBD1 (5 bases). The CDR3 extends over 16 amino acids. In germline, CDR1 is MNHEY, CDR2 SMNVEV (reference sequence). V lost 6 bases and J 4 bases, leaving 18 bases between the germline ends. CDR3 loop: CASRASWGRVNEKLFF. The CDR3 DNA sequence: TGTGCCAGCAGGGCTTCGTGGGGCAGGGTTAATGAAAAACTGTTTTTT.

The J gene is TRBJ1-2, the V gene TRBV6-5; TRBD1 matches at 8 bases. This CDR3 contains 13 residues. CDR1 and CDR2 from the germline V gene are MNHEY and SVGAGI. V shed 4 bases, J shed 5 bases, and the junction held 3 bases outside the gene matches. The CDR3 sequence: CASSSDRGYGYTF. The CDR3 coding sequence is TGTGCCAGCAGTTCAGACAGGGGATATGGCTACACCTTC.

CDR3 nucleotides: TGTGCCAGCAGCTTAGAAGTTGCACCCCTTAGCACAGATACGCAGTATTTT. It codes for CASSLEVAPLSTDTQYF. The chain recombines TRBV11-2 with TRBJ2-3; D uncertain. Germline CDR1 reads SGHAT; CDR2 reads FQNNGV. The CDR3 extends over 17 amino acids. V shed 0 bases and J shed 0 bases, with 13 bases lying between them.

The chain links TRBV18 to TRBJ1-1, with a tentative D call TRBD1 (6 bases). V lost 6 bases and J lost 3, with 14 bases in between. Germline CDR1 is KGHSH and CDR2 is LQKENI. The CDR3 sequence is 14 residues long. DNA of the CDR3: TGTGCCAGCTCCCCTCAGGACAGCGACACTGAAGCTTTCTTT. Its protein is CASSPQDSDTEAFF.

CDR3 sequence reads: CSVGQVSTNEKLFF. In DNA, the CDR3 is TGCAGCGTGGGACAGGTTTCCACTAATGAAAAACTGTTTTTT. J is TRBJ1-4 and V is TRBV29-1, with 8 bases aligning to TRBD1. Trimming cost V 6 bases and J 2 bases; bases outside gene matches: 5. Germline values: CDR1 SQVTM, CDR2 ANQGSEA. This CDR3 spans 14 amino acids.

The V call is TRBV5-6, the J call TRBJ1-1; TRBD1 might be the D (6 bases). V was trimmed by 0 bases and J by 1 base, leaving 16 bases between them. CDR1 is SGHDT and CDR2 is YYEEEE in the germline V gene. The CDR3 has 17 residues. CDR3 region: CASSLARHWGQNTEAFF. CDR3 nucleotide sequence: TGTGCCAGCAGCTTGGCCAGACATTGGGGGCAGAACACTGAAGCTTTCTTT.

This chain links TRBV18 with TRBJ1-5; unclear D gene. CDR1 is KGHSH and CDR2 is LQKENI in the germline V gene. V was pared by 5 bases and J by 3 bases, with 17 bases between. CDR3 length: 16 amino acids. The CDR3 DNA reads TGTGCCAGCTCAAACCGGGAAATAAACCCCAATCAGCCCCAGCATTTT. Protein product: CASSNREINPNQPQHF.